One sample yielded the 32 T cell receptor beta chains listed below, sequenced in a study of blood T cell repertoires in COVID-19. Assay: immunoSEQ multiplex PCR; the TCRdb copy retains only in-frame clones and omits some. This table has fewer than 70,000 clones, 79% appearing once. Source material: peripheral blood. The receptors were sampled from a man aged 55 to 69 with acute or convalescent COVID-19.

V gene TRBV18 combines with J gene TRBJ1-1; 8 bases fit TRBD1. The CDR3 runs to 12 residues. Germline CDR1 reads KGHSH; CDR2 reads LQKENI. V lost 6 bases, J lost 8 bases, and 5 bases stayed unmatched. CDR3 nucleotides: TGTGCCAGCTCCCTGGACAGGGTCGAAGCTTTCTTT. It yields the protein CASSLDRVEAFF.

The chain links TRBV19 to TRBJ1-1; tentative D call: TRBD1 (5 bases). This CDR3 comprises 15 residues. Germline CDR1 LNHDA, CDR2 SQIVND (reference sequence). With 6 bases removed from V and 0 bases from J, the gap between germline ends came to 14 bases. The CDR3 DNA reads TGTGCCAGTAGCCGACTCCGACAGTTGAACACTGAAGCTTTCTTT. It specifies CASSRLRQLNTEAFF.

The chain has TRBV9 and TRBJ2-5; 8 bases are a match to TRBD2. Germline V lookup: CDR1 SGDLS, CDR2 YYNGEE. This CDR3 region has 15 residues. Trimming cost V 3 bases and J 2 bases; bases outside gene matches: 6. CDR3 amino acids: CASSASGGEQETQYF. The CDR3 DNA is TGTGCCAGCAGCGCCTCCGGGGGGGAGCAAGAGACCCAGTACTTC.

The chain is built from TRBV27 and TRBJ1-2; the D gene is possibly TRBD1 (5 bases). The CDR3 totals 16 residues. Germline V CDR1 and CDR2: MNHEY, SMNVEV (reference sequence). V was shortened by 2 bases and J by 4 bases, with 17 bases between the two germline ends. Written as DNA, the CDR3 is TGTGCCAGCAGTTTACAGGGCATAACGAATGTCTATGGCTACACCTTC. This translates into CASSLQGITNVYGYTF.

V is TRBV7-2 and J is TRBJ2-3; 11 positions agree with TRBD2. CDR1 and CDR2 (germline): SGHTA, FQGNSA. The CDR3 length is 17 residues. The V segment lost 5 bases and the J segment 2 bases; nucleotides outside the gene matches: 9. The CDR3 nucleotides read TGTGCCAGCAGCATCCAAGGGACTAGCGGATACACAGATACGCAGTATTTT. Translation: CASSIQGTSGYTDTQYF.

V gene TRBV19 combines with J gene TRBJ1-1; D call uncertain. Per the germline V gene, CDR1 is LNHDA and CDR2 is SQIVND (reference sequence). The CDR3 totals 13 residues. Trimming left V 5 bases short and J 6 bases short, with 13 bases between. The CDR3 bases are TGTGCCAGTAGTCCCTCCGGGATCTCTGAAGCTTTCTTT. It is translated as CASSPSGISEAFF.

On this clone itself: The sample has other DNA sequences that encode this CDR3 too. This chain joins TRBV6-5 and TRBJ2-7; 10 nucleotides match TRBD1. There are 14 residues in the CDR3. Germline trimming cut 8 bases from V and 4 bases from J; bases unmatched to any gene: 8. The germline gives CDR1 MNHEY, CDR2 SVGAGI. The CDR3 DNA sequence: TGTGCCAGCCCTGGCGGGACAGGGGTTTACGAGCAGTACTTC. Its protein product is CASPGGTGVYEQYF.

The chain's CDR3 is CASSPGQGLNYGYTF. In DNA, the CDR3 is TGTGCCAGCAGTCCCGGACAGGGGCTAAACTATGGCTACACCTTC. The V and J genes are TRBV27 and TRBJ1-2; 9 bases match TRBD1. The germline CDR1 and CDR2 sequences are MNHEY and SMNVEV (reference sequence). The CDR3 runs to 15 residues. Germline trimming cut 5 bases from V and 2 bases from J; bases unmatched to any gene: 6.

The V gene is TRBV5-8, the J gene TRBJ2-7; 7 bases agree with TRBD1. Germline lookup yields CDR1 SGHTS and CDR2 YDEGEE. With V trimmed by 4 bases and J by 3 bases, 13 bases remained unmatched. The CDR3 totals 16 residues. CDR3 DNA: TGTGCCAGCAGCGCCCCCGGGGAGACAGGGTACTACGAGCAGTACTTC. This codes for CASSAPGETGYYEQYF.

The rearrangement uses TRBV24-1 and TRBJ1-1, with a possible D match to TRBD1 (5 bases). Trimming took 4 bases from V and 3 from J, leaving 17 bases between them. Germline loops: CDR1 KGHDR, CDR2 SFDVKD. This CDR3 is built from 16 residues. As DNA, the CDR3 is TGTGCCACCAGTGACTCCCGGAGGGGTAGGGACACTGAAGCTTTCTTT. The encoded protein is CATSDSRRGRDTEAFF.

The V call is TRBV7-3, the J call TRBJ2-1, with unresolved D. The germline CDR1 and CDR2 sequences are SGHTA and FQGTGA. The CDR3 has 13 amino acids. Trimming left V 7 bases short and J 8 bases short, with 15 bases between. The CDR3 coding sequence is TGTGCCAGCAACCAACCCCCGTCGGATGAGCAGTTCTTC. Its protein product is CASNQPPSDEQFF.

V and J are TRBV18 and TRBJ1-3, with D perhaps matching TRBD1 (6 bases). Trimming removed 5 bases at V and 0 bases at J, with 14 bases between. CDR1 and CDR2 from the germline V gene are KGHSH and LQKENI. This CDR3 contains 16 residues. CDR3 sequence (DNA): TGTGCCAGCTCATCACAGGGAGCGGCCTCTGGAAACACCATATATTTT. Protein sequence: CASSSQGAASGNTIYF.

J is TRBJ1-6 and V is TRBV7-2; no reliable D call. This CDR3 is 15 amino acids long. With 0 bases removed from V and 6 bases from J, the gap between germline ends came to 9 bases. In germline, CDR1 is SGHTA, CDR2 FQGNSA. In DNA, the CDR3 is TGTGCCAGCAGCTTAGCGACAAACCTTAATTCACCCCTCCACTTT. Protein: CASSLATNLNSPLHF.

The rearrangement uses TRBV28 and TRBJ2-3; 8 bases map to TRBD2. Germline CDR1 and CDR2: MDHEN and SYDVKM. There are 16 residues in the CDR3. V lost 6 bases and J lost 2; bases outside the gene matches: 10. In DNA, the CDR3 is TGTGCCAGCAGGTCGAACACGGGGGGGGCCACAGATACGCAGTATTTT. This translates into CASRSNTGGATDTQYF.

The chain has TRBV30 and TRBJ2-3; D gene ambiguous. Germline V gene lookup returns CDR1 GTSNPN and CDR2 SVGIG (reference sequence). V lost 4 bases and J lost 0, with 11 bases in between. The CDR3 is made up of 14 amino acids. The CDR3 sequence: CAWTLASSTDTQYF. The CDR3 nucleotides read TGTGCCTGGACTCTGGCTTCTAGCACAGATACGCAGTATTTT.

This chain uses TRBV7-8 with TRBJ1-6; 8 bases match TRBD1. The CDR3 has 15 amino acids. Germline trimming cut 5 bases from V and 6 bases from J; bases unmatched to any gene: 6. Germline CDR1 and CDR2: SGHVS and FQNEAQ. This CDR3 is CASSPRTGLNSPLHF. The CDR3 bases are TGTGCCAGCAGCCCCCGGACAGGGCTTAATTCACCCCTCCACTTT.

The V and J genes are TRBV5-1 and TRBJ1-2; possibly TRBD1 for D (6 bases). The CDR3 totals 13 residues. Germline CDR1 SGHRS, CDR2 YFSETQ. Trimming pared 4 bases from V and 2 bases from J, leaving 9 bases between. In DNA, the CDR3 is TGCGCCAGCAGCAGAGGACAGAACTATGGCTACACCTTC. This sequence encodes CASSRGQNYGYTF.

The chain is built from TRBV19 and TRBJ2-2; TRBD1 aligns across 9 bases. The CDR3 totals 19 residues. V was pared by 4 bases and J by 6 bases, with 18 bases of the junction left unmatched. Germline CDR1 is LNHDA and CDR2 is SQIVND (reference sequence). The CDR3 protein is CASSSSAPGQGVLAGELFF. The CDR3 nucleotides read TGTGCCAGTAGTAGCTCCGCCCCGGGACAGGGCGTCTTGGCCGGGGAGCTGTTTTTT.

This clone was seen repeatedly, ten times or more. The chain recombines TRBV19 with TRBJ1-1; D ambiguous. This CDR3 region has 13 residues. V lost 4 bases and J 3 bases, leaving 9 bases between the germline ends. Germline V lookup: CDR1 LNHDA, CDR2 SQIVND (reference sequence). CDR3 bases: TGTGCCAGTAGTAACATGAGGGACACTGAAGCTTTCTTT. Its translation is CASSNMRDTEAFF.

V gene TRBV4-1 combines with J gene TRBJ1-5, with unresolved D. Germline lookup yields CDR1 MGHRA and CDR2 YSYEKL. The CDR3 loop spans 12 amino acids. Deletions cut 3 bases from V and 7 bases from J, with 7 bases between. The chain's CDR3 is CASSHGGQPQHF. Written as DNA, the CDR3 is TGCGCCAGCAGCCATGGTGGCCAGCCCCAGCATTTT.

By sample fraction, this clone is medium-sized. The rearrangement links TRBV11-2 to TRBJ1-6, with D unclear. Germline CDR1 and CDR2: SGHAT and FQNNGV. This CDR3 is 15 amino acids long. The ends were cut back, 5 bases at V and 4 bases at J, with 12 bases in the middle. DNA for the CDR3: TGTGCCAGCAGCATCTACAGTTCTTATAATTCACCCCTCCACTTT. Translated, it gives CASSIYSSYNSPLHF.

The gene calls are TRBV9 and TRBJ2-1, with 7 bases matching TRBD1. In germline, CDR1 is SGDLS, CDR2 YYNGEE. V shed 0 bases and J 2 bases; nucleotides not matched to a gene: 2. The CDR3 sequence is 15 residues long. The CDR3 DNA sequence: TGTGCCAGCAGCGTAGTAGGGGGCCCCTACAATGAGCAGTTCTTC. Its protein is CASSVVGGPYNEQFF.

The chain uses TRBV19 and TRBJ1-1; 7 positions match TRBD1. The V segment lost 2 bases and the J segment 2 bases; nucleotides outside the gene matches: 8. This CDR3 comprises 16 residues. Germline CDR1 reads LNHDA; CDR2 reads SQIVND (reference sequence). CDR3 nucleotides: TGTGCCAGTAGTATACGAAGAGGGGGCGGTAACACTGAAGCTTTCTTT. Amino acid sequence: CASSIRRGGGNTEAFF.

The CDR3 reads CASSPPAGFGYEQYF. DNA of the CDR3: TGTGCCAGCAGCCCCCCGGCCGGGTTCGGCTACGAGCAGTACTTC. The chain is built from TRBV7-9 and TRBJ2-7; D gene ambiguous. The CDR3 sequence is 15 residues long. Germline assignment: CDR1 SEHNR and CDR2 FQNEAQ (reference sequence). The V gene lost 5 bases and the J gene lost 3 bases, with 17 bases spanning the gap.

The CDR3 bases are TGTGCCACCACATCACAGGACGCTAACTATGGCTACACCTTC. Protein sequence: CATTSQDANYGYTF. The chain joins TRBV5-4 to TRBJ1-2, with D maybe TRBD1 (5 bases). The V end was cut by 9 bases, the J end by 0 bases, with 15 bases between. The CDR3 length is 14 residues. In germline, CDR1 is SGHNT, CDR2 YYREEE (reference sequence).

The chain is built from TRBV6-5 and TRBJ1-5, with D unclear. Germline CDR1 reads MNHEY; CDR2 reads SVGAGI. Between the trimmed V and J ends, which lost 6 bases and 5 bases, there was a span of 11 bases. CDR3 length: 13 residues. CDR3 bases: TGTGCCAGCAGACTTAACAGATATCAGCCCCAGCATTTT. Its translation is CASRLNRYQPQHF.

V usage is TRBV7-2 and J usage is TRBJ1-2; D perhaps matches TRBD1 (5 bases). Between the trimmed V and J ends, which lost 5 bases and 5 bases, there was a span of 9 bases. Germline assignment: CDR1 SGHTA and CDR2 FQGNSA. There are 12 residues in the CDR3. Here the CDR3 DNA reads TGTGCCAGCAGCCCGCAGGGATATGGCTACACCTTC. Protein: CASSPQGYGYTF.

The chain is built from TRBV9 and TRBJ2-3, with 7 bases that match TRBD2. Germline CDR1 SGDLS, CDR2 YYNGEE. Trimming cost V 3 bases and J 2 bases; bases outside gene matches: 6. The CDR3 sequence is 15 residues long. In DNA, the CDR3 is TGTGCCAGCAGCGCCCGGGACTATAACACAGATACGCAGTATTTT. Translated, it gives CASSARDYNTDTQYF.

The chain couples TRBV5-1 to TRBJ2-6; D not resolved. CDR3 size: 14 residues. V shed 4 bases and J shed 0 bases, with 5 bases lying between them. The V gene's germline CDR1 is SGHRS and CDR2 YFSETQ. CDR3 region: CASSRSSGANVLTF. CDR3 nucleotides: TGCGCCAGCAGCCGCAGCTCTGGGGCCAACGTCCTGACTTTC.

V usage is TRBV6-1 and J usage is TRBJ1-2, with 8 bases that match TRBD1. Germline CDR1 reads MNHNS; CDR2 reads SASEGT. The CDR3 is made up of 17 amino acids. With V trimmed by 2 bases and J by 8 bases, 16 bases remained unmatched. CDR3 sequence: CASSEYGAGGAPRGYTF. CDR3 nucleotides: TGTGCCAGCAGTGAATATGGGGCAGGGGGCGCCCCGCGGGGCTACACCTTC.

The J gene is TRBJ2-1, the V gene TRBV30; tentatively, D is TRBD2 (6 bases). Germline CDR1 reads GTSNPN; CDR2 reads SVGIG (reference sequence). With 0 bases removed from V and 2 bases from J, the gap between germline ends came to 14 bases. This CDR3 spans 16 amino acids. The CDR3 DNA reads TGTGCCTGGAGTGTACGCGGACTACCGGCCTACAATGAGCAGTTCTTC. Its translation: CAWSVRGLPAYNEQFF.

The CDR3 loop reads CASSFGQGTEAFF. The CDR3 bases are TGTGCCAGCAGCTTTGGACAGGGCACTGAAGCTTTCTTT. The chain links TRBV5-5 to TRBJ1-1; 8 bases line up with TRBD1. The ends lost 2 bases at V and 4 bases at J; junction bases unmatched: 1. CDR1 and CDR2 from the germline V gene are SGHKS and YYEKEE (reference sequence). This CDR3 is 13 amino acids long.